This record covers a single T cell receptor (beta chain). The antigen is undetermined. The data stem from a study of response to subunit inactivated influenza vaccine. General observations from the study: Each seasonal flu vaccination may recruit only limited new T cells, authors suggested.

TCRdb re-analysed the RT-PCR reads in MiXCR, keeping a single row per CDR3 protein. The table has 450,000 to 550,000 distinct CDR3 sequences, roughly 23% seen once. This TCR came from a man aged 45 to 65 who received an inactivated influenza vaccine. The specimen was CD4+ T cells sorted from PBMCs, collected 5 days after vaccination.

CDR3 in DNA: TGTGCCAGCAGCCAACAGGGGGTGGATACGCAGTATTTT. As protein: CASSQQGVDTQYF. The chain recombines TRBV4-2 with TRBJ2-3; 7 nucleotides agree with TRBD1. The length of the CDR3 is 13 residues. The V segment lost 2 bases and the J segment 6 bases; nucleotides outside the gene matches: 2. Germline CDR1 LGHNA, CDR2 YNFKEQ.